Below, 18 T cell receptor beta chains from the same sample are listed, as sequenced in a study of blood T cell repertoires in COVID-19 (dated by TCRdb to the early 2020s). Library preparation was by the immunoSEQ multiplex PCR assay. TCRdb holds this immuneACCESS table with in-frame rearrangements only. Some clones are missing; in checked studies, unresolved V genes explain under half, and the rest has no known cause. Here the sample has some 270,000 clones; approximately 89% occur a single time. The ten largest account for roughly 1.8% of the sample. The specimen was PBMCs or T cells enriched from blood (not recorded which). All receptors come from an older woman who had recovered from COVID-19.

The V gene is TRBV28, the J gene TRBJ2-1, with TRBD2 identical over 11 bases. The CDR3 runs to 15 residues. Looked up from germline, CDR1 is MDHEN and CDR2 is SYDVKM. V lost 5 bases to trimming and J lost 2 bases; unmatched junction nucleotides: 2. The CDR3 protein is CASSVAGGAYNEQFF. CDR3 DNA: TGTGCCAGCAGTGTAGCGGGAGGGGCCTACAATGAGCAGTTCTTC. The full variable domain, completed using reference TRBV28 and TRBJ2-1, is DVKVTQSSRYLVKRTGEKVFLECVQDMDHENMFWYRQDPGLGLRLIYFSYDVKMKEKGDIPEGYSVSREKKERFSLILESASTNQTSMYLCASSVAGGAYNEQFFGPGTRLTVL.

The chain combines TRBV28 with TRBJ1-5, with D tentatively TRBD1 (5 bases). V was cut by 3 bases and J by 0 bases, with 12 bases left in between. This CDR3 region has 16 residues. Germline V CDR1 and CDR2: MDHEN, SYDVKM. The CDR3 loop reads CASSFIGQSSNQPQHF. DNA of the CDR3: TGTGCCAGCAGTTTTATTGGACAAAGTAGCAATCAGCCCCAGCATTTT.

In DNA, the CDR3 is TGCGCCAGCACCCCCCTAGCGGGAGCTGTCACAGATACGCAGTATTTT. Translated, it gives CASTPLAGAVTDTQYF. The J gene is TRBJ2-3, the V gene TRBV10-2; 10 nucleotides line up with TRBD2. CDR3 size: 16 residues. With 7 bases clipped from V and 2 bases from J, the junction kept 9 bases outside the gene matches. In germline, CDR1 is WSHSY, CDR2 SAAADI.

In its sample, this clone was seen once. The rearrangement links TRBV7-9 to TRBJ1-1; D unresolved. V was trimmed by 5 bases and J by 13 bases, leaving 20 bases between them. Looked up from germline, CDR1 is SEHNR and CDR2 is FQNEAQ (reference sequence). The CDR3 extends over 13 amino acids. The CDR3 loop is CASSENWEGGDFF. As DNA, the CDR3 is TGTGCCAGCAGCGAGAACTGGGAGGGAGGAGATTTCTTT.

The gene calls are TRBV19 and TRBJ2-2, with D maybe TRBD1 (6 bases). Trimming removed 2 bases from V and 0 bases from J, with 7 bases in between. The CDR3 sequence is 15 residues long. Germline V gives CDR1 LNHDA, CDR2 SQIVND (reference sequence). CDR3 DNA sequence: TGTGCCAGTAGTATACAGGGGTCGAACACCGGGGAGCTGTTTTTT. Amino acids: CASSIQGSNTGELFF.

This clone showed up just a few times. The CDR3 spells CASSQGTDPGDSPLHF. The CDR3 coding sequence is TGCGCCAGCAGCCAAGGGACGGACCCGGGGGATTCACCCCTCCACTTT. This chain joins TRBV5-1 and TRBJ1-6; the D gene is possibly TRBD1 (5 bases). Germline assignment: CDR1 SGHRS and CDR2 YFSETQ. Trimming shortened V by 4 bases and J by 8 bases, and 19 bases separated the two germline ends. The CDR3 has 16 residues.

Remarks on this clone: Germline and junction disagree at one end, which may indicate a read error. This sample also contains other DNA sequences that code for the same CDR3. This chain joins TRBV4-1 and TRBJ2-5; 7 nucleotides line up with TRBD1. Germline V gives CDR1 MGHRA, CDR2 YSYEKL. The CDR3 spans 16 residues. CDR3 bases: TGCGCCAGTAGCCAGTCGGTGTTTAGGGGGCAGGAGACCCAGTACTTC. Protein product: CASSQSVFRGQETQYF.

CDR3 sequence (DNA): TGTGCCAGCAGCCTTAGCGGGGGGTTGGCAGATACGCAGTATTTT. Amino acids: CASSLSGGLADTQYF. The chain has TRBV3-1 (or the pseudogene TRBV3-2) and TRBJ2-3, with 10 bases aligning to TRBD2. Germline CDR1 and CDR2: LGHDT and YNNKEL (reference sequence). The CDR3 totals 15 residues. J gave up 4 bases and V 4 bases, and 5 bases lay outside the gene matches.

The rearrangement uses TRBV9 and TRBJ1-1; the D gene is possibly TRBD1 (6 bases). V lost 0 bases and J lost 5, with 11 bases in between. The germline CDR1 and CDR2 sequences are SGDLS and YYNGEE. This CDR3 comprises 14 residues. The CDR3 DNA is TGTGCCAGCAGCGTAGCCCAAACAGGGACTGAAGCTTTCTTT. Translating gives CASSVAQTGTEAFF. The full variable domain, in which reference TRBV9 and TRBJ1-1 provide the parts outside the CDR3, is DSGVTQTPKHLITATGQRVTLRCSPRSGDLSVYWYQQSLDQGLQFLIQYYNGEERAKGNILERFSAQQFPDLHSELNLSSLELGDSALYFCASSVAQTGTEAFFGQGTRLTVV.

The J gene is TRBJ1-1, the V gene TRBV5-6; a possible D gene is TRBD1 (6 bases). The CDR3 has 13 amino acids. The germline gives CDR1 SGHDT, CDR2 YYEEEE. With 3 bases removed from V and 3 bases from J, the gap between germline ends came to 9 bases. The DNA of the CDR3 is TGTGCCAGCAGCTGGGGGCGGGACACTGAAGCTTTCTTT. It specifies CASSWGRDTEAFF.

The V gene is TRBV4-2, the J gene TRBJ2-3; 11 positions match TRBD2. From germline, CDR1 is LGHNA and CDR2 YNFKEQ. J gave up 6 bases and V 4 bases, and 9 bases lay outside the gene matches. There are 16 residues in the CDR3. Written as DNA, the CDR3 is TGTGCCAGCAGCCGGGTAGCGGGAGGGCAGAGGGATACGCAGTATTTT. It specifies CASSRVAGGQRDTQYF.

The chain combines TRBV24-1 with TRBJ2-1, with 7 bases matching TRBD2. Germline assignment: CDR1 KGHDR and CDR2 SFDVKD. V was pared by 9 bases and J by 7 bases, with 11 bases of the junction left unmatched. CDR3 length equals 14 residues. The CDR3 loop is CATLGGMGLNEQFF. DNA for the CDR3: TGTGCCACCCTGGGGGGGATGGGGTTAAATGAGCAGTTCTTC.

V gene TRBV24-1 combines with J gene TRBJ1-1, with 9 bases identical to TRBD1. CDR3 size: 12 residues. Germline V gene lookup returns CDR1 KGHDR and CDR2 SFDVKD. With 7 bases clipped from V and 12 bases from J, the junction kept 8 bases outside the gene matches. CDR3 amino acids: CATSEGTGKPFF. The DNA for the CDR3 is TGTGCCACCAGCGAAGGGACAGGGAAACCTTTCTTT.

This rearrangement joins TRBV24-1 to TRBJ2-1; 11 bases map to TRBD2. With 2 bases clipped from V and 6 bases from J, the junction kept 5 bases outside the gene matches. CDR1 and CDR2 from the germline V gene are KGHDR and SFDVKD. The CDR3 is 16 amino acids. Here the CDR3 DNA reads TGTGCCACCAGTGATTACACTAGCGGGAGTTTCAATGAGCAGTTCTTC. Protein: CATSDYTSGSFNEQFF.

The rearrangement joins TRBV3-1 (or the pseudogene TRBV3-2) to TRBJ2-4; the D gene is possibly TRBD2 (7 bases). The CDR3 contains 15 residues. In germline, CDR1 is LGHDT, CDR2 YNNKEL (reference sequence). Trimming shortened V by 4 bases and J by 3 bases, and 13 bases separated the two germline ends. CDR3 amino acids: CASSPREGVKNIQYF. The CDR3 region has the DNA TGTGCCAGCAGCCCCAGGGAGGGGGTCAAAAACATTCAGTACTTC.

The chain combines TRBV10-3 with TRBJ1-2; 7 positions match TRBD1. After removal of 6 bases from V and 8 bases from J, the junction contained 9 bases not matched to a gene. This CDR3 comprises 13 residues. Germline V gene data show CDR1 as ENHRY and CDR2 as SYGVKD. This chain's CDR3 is CAIRAGTAYGYTF. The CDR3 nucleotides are TGTGCCATCAGGGCCGGGACAGCCTACGGCTACACCTTC.

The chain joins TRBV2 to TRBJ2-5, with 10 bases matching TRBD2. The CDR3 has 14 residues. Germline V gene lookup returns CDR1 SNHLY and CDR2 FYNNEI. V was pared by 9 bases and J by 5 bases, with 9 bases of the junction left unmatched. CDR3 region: CARGSSGGAETQYF. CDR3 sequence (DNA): TGTGCCAGAGGGAGCAGCGGGGGGGCGGAGACCCAGTACTTC.

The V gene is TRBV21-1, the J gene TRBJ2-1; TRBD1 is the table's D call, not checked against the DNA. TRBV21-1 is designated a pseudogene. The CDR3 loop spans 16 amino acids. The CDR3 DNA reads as TGTGCCAGCAGCACCCTTGACAGGGGGCCCTACAATGAGCAGTTCTTC. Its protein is CASSTLDRGPYNEQFF.